Listed here are 8 T cell receptor beta chains from one sample, sequenced in a study of T cell responses to AZD1222 COVID-19 vaccine. Method: immunoSEQ multiplex PCR; TCRdb's copy keeps in-frame clones and lacks some. The sample lists about 130,000 clones, about 92% occurring once. This specimen was peripheral blood, taken on day 0 of AZD1222 vaccination. These receptors were collected from an adult in good health.

The chain couples TRBV7-9 to TRBJ2-7; D gene uncertain. The CDR3 loop spans 13 amino acids. The V and J ends lost 5 bases and 2 bases respectively, with 10 bases between them. CDR1 and CDR2 from the germline V gene are SEHNR and FQNEAQ (reference sequence). The CDR3 loop reads CASSPTEPYEQYF. DNA of the CDR3: TGTGCCAGCAGCCCTACGGAGCCCTACGAGCAGTACTTC.

This chain joins TRBV4-1 and TRBJ1-5; 8 nucleotides agree with TRBD1. CDR1 is MGHRA and CDR2 is YSYEKL in the germline V gene. This CDR3 spans 16 amino acids. V was pared by 2 bases and J by 7 bases, with 10 bases of the junction left unmatched. Written as DNA, the CDR3 is TGCGCCAGCAGCCAAATACAGACAGGGGTTCGCCAGCCCCAGCATTTT. It yields the protein CASSQIQTGVRQPQHF.

This chain connects TRBV28 to TRBJ2-1, with 11 bases that match TRBD2. Germline CDR1 is MDHEN and CDR2 is SYDVKM. The trim removed 5 bases at V and 9 bases at J, leaving 15 bases unmatched. This CDR3 is built from 17 residues. The DNA for the CDR3 is TGTGCCAGCAGTCCCGTGGGAGTAGCGGGGGGGCTGGGTGAGCAGTTCTTC. It codes for CASSPVGVAGGLGEQFF. The whole variable domain, remainder taken from reference TRBV28 and TRBJ2-1, is DVKVTQSSRYLVKRTGEKVFLECVQDMDHENMFWYRQDPGLGLRLIYFSYDVKMKEKGDIPEGYSVSREKKERFSLILESASTNQTSMYLCASSPVGVAGGLGEQFFGPGTRLTVL.

V is TRBV7-9 and J is TRBJ1-4; the match to TRBD1 covers 7 bases. Looked up from germline, CDR1 is SEHNR and CDR2 is FQNEAQ (reference sequence). The CDR3 loop spans 14 amino acids. Unmatched junction bases numbered 7, after V lost 4 bases and J lost 8 bases. The CDR3 reads CASSSKGAREKLFF. The CDR3 nucleotides are TGTGCCAGCAGCTCCAAGGGGGCGAGGGAAAAACTGTTTTTT.

The CDR3 protein is CASSSGLSGANVLTF. For the CDR3, the DNA is TGTGCCAGCAGTTCAGGGCTCTCTGGGGCCAACGTCCTGACTTTC. This chain connects TRBV6-5 to TRBJ2-6; D is possibly TRBD1 (5 bases). Trimming removed 4 bases from V and 0 bases from J, with 7 bases in between. CDR3 length: 15 residues. Germline V gene data show CDR1 as MNHEY and CDR2 as SVGAGI.

The chain links TRBV13 to TRBJ2-7; tentatively, D is TRBD1 or TRBD2 (5 bases each). Germline V gene lookup returns CDR1 PRHDT and CDR2 FYEKMQ (reference sequence). The V end lost 5 bases, the J end lost 2 bases, and 16 bases lay between the germline ends. CDR3 length: 15 amino acids. In DNA form, the CDR3 reads TGTGCCAGCAGCCCCCAGGGACCTTTTACCTACGAGCAGTACTTC. As protein: CASSPQGPFTYEQYF.

V and J are TRBV7-2 and TRBJ2-7, with a tentative D call TRBD1 (6 bases). Trimming shortened V by 5 bases and J by 10 bases, and 21 bases separated the two germline ends. This CDR3 has 14 amino acids. The germline gives CDR1 SGHTA, CDR2 FQGNSA. The chain's CDR3 is CASSPKSQGWEQYF. CDR3 nucleotide sequence: TGTGCCAGCAGCCCAAAATCACAGGGTTGGGAACAGTACTTC.

V and J are TRBV4-1 and TRBJ1-5; TRBD1 might be the D (6 bases). V lost 0 bases and J 3 bases, leaving 12 bases between the germline ends. Germline V gene sequence: CDR1 MGHRA, CDR2 YSYEKL. The CDR3 loop spans 16 amino acids. CDR3 protein: CASSQDPGQLNQPQHF. CDR3 in DNA: TGCGCCAGCAGCCAAGATCCCGGACAGCTCAATCAGCCCCAGCATTTT.